The 4 T cell receptor beta chains below all came from one sample that was sequenced in a study of blood T cell repertoires in COVID-19. Sequencing used immunoSEQ multiplex PCR; TCRdb keeps in-frame clones, though not all of them. The sample has fewer than 350,000 clones, approximately 87% seen once. Sequenced: peripheral blood. The receptors shown here come from a woman aged 25 to 45 with COVID-19, enrolled during active disease.

In the case of this clone: Other nucleotide sequences in the sample specify the same CDR3. The J gene is TRBJ2-1, the V gene TRBV19, with 12 positions matching TRBD2. The CDR3 extends over 15 amino acids. The ends lost 3 bases at V and 7 bases at J; junction bases unmatched: 4. Germline V gives CDR1 LNHDA, CDR2 SQIVND (reference sequence). This CDR3 reads CASSMGLAGGNEQFF. DNA for the CDR3: TGTGCCAGTAGTATGGGACTAGCGGGTGGGAATGAGCAGTTCTTC.

As concerns this clone: Different DNA sequences within this sample yield the same CDR3. The chain uses TRBV19 and TRBJ2-7, with TRBD2 identical over 12 bases. CDR3 size: 14 residues. With V trimmed by 6 bases and J by 4 bases, 4 bases remained unmatched. Germline CDR1 is LNHDA and CDR2 is SQIVND (reference sequence). The CDR3 DNA sequence: TGTGCCAGTAGCCCTAGCGGGGGGGCTTACGAGCAGTACTTC. It codes for CASSPSGGAYEQYF.

The rearrangement links TRBV13 to TRBJ2-3, with D perhaps matching TRBD2 (6 bases). V was clipped by 8 bases and J by 6 bases, with 21 bases between them. CDR1 and CDR2 from the germline V gene are PRHDT and FYEKMQ (reference sequence). The CDR3 totals 15 residues. CDR3 protein: CASGATRSGLDTQYF. Here the CDR3 DNA reads TGTGCCAGCGGGGCGACTAGGTCCGGACTGGATACGCAGTATTTT.

This clone appeared once. This chain uses TRBV19 with TRBJ1-4; 10 positions match TRBD1. V lost 10 bases, J lost 7 bases, and 18 bases stayed unmatched. Germline V gene lookup returns CDR1 LNHDA and CDR2 SQIVND (reference sequence). The CDR3 is 17 residues long. The CDR3 nucleotides are TGTGCCACCTCGCGCGGGACAGGGGTACTCAGCACTGAAAAACTGTTTTTT. Protein product: CATSRGTGVLSTEKLFF.